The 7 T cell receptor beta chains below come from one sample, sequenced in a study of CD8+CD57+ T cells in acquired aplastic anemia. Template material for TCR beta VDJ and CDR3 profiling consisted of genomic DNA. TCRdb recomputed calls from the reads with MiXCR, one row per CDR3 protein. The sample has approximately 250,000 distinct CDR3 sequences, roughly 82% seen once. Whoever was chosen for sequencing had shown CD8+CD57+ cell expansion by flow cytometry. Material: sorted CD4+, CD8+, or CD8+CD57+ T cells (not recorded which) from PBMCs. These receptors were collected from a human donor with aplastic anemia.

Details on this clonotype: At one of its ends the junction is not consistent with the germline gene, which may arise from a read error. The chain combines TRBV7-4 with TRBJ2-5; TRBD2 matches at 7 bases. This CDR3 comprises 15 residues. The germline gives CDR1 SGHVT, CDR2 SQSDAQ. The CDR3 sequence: CASSKIGRWGEAQYF. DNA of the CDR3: TGTGCCAGCAGCAAAATCGGGAGGTGGGGAGAGGCCCAGTACTTC.

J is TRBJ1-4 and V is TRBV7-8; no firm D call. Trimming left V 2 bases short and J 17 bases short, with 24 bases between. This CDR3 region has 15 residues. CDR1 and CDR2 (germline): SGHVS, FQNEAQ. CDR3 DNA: TGTGCCAGCAGCTTAACGGGAGGACCCGATACGCAGCATTTTTTT. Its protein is CASSLTGGPDTQHFF.

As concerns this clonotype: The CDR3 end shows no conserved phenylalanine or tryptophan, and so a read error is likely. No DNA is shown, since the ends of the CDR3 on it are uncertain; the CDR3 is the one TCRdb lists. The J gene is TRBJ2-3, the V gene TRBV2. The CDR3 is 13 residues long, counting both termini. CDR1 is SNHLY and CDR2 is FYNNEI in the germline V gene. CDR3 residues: CASGSRVADTYFV.

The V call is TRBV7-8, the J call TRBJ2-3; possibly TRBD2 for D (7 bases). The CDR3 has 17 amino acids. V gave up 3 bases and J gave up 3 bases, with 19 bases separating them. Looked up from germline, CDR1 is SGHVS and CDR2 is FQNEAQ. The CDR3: CASSLGGARGRTDTQYF. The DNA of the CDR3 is TGTGCCAGCAGCTTGGGGGGAGCGCGGGGGCGAACAGATACGCAGTATTTT.

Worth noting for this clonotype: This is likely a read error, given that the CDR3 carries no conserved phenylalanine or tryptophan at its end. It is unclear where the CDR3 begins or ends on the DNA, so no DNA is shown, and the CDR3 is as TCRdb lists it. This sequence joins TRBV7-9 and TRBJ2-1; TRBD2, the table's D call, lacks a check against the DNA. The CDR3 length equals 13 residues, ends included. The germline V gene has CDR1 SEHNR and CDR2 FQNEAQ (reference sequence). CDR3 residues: CASSYRRSGGRTT.

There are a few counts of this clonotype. As DNA, the CDR3 is TGTGCCAGCAGCGGGGAGTCCCTGGAGCAGTACTTC. It codes for CASSGESLEQYF. V is TRBV5-5 and J is TRBJ2-7, with D possibly being TRBD2 (5 bases). Trimming took 4 bases from V and 7 from J, leaving 12 bases between them. The CDR3 consists of 12 residues. CDR1 is SGHKS, CDR2 YYEKEE, per germline (reference sequence).

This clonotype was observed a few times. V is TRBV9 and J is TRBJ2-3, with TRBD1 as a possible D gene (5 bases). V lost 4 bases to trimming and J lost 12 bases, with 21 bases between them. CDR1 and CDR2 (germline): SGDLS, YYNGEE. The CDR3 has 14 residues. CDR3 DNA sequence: TGTGCCAGCAGCTCCGCGGCAGGGCCCGGCACCCAGTATTTT. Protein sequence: CASSSAAGPGTQYF.